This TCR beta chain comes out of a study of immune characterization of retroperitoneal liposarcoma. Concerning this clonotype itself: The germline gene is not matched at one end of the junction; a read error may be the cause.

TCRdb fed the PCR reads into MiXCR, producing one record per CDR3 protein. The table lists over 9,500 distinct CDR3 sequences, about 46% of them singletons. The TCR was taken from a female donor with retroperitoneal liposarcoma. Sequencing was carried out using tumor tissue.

CDR3 sequence (DNA): TGTACCAGCAGTGAATTTGTCGGGAGGGGAAATGAGCAGTACTTC. It is translated as CTSSEFVGRGNEQYF. The chain couples TRBV6-1 to TRBJ2-1; 8 bases are a match to TRBD2. The J call may be faulty, since TRBJ2-7 better matches the DNA end. Germline CDR1 reads MNHNS; CDR2 reads SASEGT. The CDR3 is made up of 15 amino acids.